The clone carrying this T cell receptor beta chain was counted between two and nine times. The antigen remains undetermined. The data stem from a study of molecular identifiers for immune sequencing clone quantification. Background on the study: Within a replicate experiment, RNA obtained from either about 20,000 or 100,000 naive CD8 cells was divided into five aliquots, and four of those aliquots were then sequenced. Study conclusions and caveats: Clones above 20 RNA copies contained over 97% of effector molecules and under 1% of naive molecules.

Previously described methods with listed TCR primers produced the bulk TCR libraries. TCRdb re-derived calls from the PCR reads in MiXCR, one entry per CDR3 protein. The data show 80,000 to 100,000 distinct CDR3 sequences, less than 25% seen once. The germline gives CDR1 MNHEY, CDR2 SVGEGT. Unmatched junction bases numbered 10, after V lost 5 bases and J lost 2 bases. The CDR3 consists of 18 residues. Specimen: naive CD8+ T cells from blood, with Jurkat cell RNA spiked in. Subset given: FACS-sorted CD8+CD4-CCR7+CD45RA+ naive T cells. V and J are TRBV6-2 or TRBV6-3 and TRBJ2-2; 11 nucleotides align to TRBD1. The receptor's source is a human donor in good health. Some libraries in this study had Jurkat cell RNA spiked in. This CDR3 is CASSPQDRGLDNTGELFF. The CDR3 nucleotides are TGTGCCAGCAGTCCTCAGGACAGGGGGCTTGATAACACCGGGGAGCTGTTTTTT.